This is a list of T cell receptor beta chains from one sample in a study of T cell changes during pregnancy in multiple sclerosis. Some clones are missing from TCRdb's copy, which holds only in-frame ones; the method was immunoSEQ multiplex PCR. The repertoire holds 15,000 to 20,000 clones, with roughly 83% as singletons. This material consisted of CD8+ T cells from peripheral blood mononuclear cells, taken in the third trimester of pregnancy. These receptor sequences come from a female donor in good health, enrolled as a control in a pregnancy study. Both conserved end residues are part of each CDR3. The D gene is left open where the match is weak. A clone size is listed for some rows: how often the clone was seen (once, few, many), or a class if it is expanded.

V	D	J	size	DNA	CDR3
TRBV18	-	TRBJ2-7	-	TGTGCCAGCTCTCAAGACGGAGATCCCTACGAGCAGTACTTC	CASSQDGDPYEQYF
TRBV30	TRBD2	TRBJ2-1	-	TGTGCCTGGAGTGTAACTAGCGGAGGCGGGAATGAGCAGTTCTTC	CAWSVTSGGGNEQFF
TRBV6-5	-	TRBJ1-5	-	TGTGCCAGCAGTTACTCCCACAGGGACAATCAGCCCCAGCATTTT	CASSYSHRDNQPQHF
TRBV6-1	-	TRBJ1-2	-	TGTGCCAGCAGTGAAGCGTCTGGAGGGTGGTATGGCTACACCTTC	CASSEASGGWYGYTF
TRBV11-3	TRBD2	TRBJ2-3	-	TGTGCCAGCAGCATCCAGACTAGCGGGGGGGGTACAGATACGCAGTATTTT	CASSIQTSGGGTDTQYF
TRBV29-1	-	TRBJ2-7	-	TGCAGCGCCTCCGGAACAGGGTCCTACGAGCAGTACTTC	CSASGTGSYEQYF
TRBV7-2	-	TRBJ1-2	once	TGTGCCAGCAGCGCCCCATCCCCCTGGTGGACAGATATCGGCTACACCTTC	CASSAPSPWWTDIGYTF
TRBV27	-	TRBJ1-2	-	TGTGCCAGCAGTGTAAAACAGGGATTCTATGGCTACACCTTC	CASSVKQGFYGYTF
TRBV4-1	-	TRBJ1-1	few	TGCGCCAGCAGCCAAGATCCAGACACTGAAGCTTTCTTT	CASSQDPDTEAFF
TRBV6-5	TRBD1	TRBJ1-1	once	TGTGCCAGCAGTTACTCGGAGGGGGCGCAGAGCACTGAAGCTTTCTTT	CASSYSEGAQSTEAFF
TRBV4-1	-	TRBJ2-1	-	TGCGCCAGCAGCCAAGGAGGAGCTGAGCAGTTCTTC	CASSQGGAEQFF
TRBV19	-	TRBJ2-3	-	TGTGCCAGTAGTATAATATCGGTAGCAGATACGCAGTATTTT	CASSIISVADTQYF
TRBV7-2	-	TRBJ1-1	-	TGTGCCAGCACCAGTTACACTGAAGCTTTCTTT	CASTSYTEAFF
TRBV29-1	TRBD2	TRBJ2-1	-	TGCAGCGTTGAATTGGGGACTAGCGGGGCCAATGAGCAGTTCTTC	CSVELGTSGANEQFF
TRBV19	-	TRBJ1-1	-	TGTGCCAGTAGTATACCCTCGAACACTGAAGCTTTCTTT	CASSIPSNTEAFF
TRBV7-6	TRBD1	TRBJ2-1	once	TGTGCCAGCAGCTCCCACAGGGGAGACAATGAGCAGTTCTTC	CASSSHRGDNEQFF
TRBV6-5	-	TRBJ1-1	-	TGTGCCAGCAGTTACTCGGTTACAGGGATCCCCACTGAAGCTTTCTTT	CASSYSVTGIPTEAFF
TRBV4-1	-	TRBJ1-3	-	TGCGCCAGCAGCCAGTCAGGGGGAAACACCATATATTTT	CASSQSGGNTIYF
TRBV10-1	TRBD1	TRBJ2-7	-	TGCGCCAGCAACCCGGACAGGAAATACGAGCAGTACTTC	CASNPDRKYEQYF
TRBV30	TRBD2	TRBJ2-5	-	TGTGCCTGGAGGACTAGCGGAGAGACCCAGTACTTC	CAWRTSGETQYF
TRBV19	TRBD2	TRBJ2-5	-	TGTGCCAGTAGTATCGGGGGTCTAGCGGGAGGGCTAGAGACCCAGTACTTC	CASSIGGLAGGLETQYF
TRBV19	TRBD1	TRBJ1-5	-	TGTGCCAGTACCCCTGGACAGGGGGCGACTCTCCAGCCCCAGCATTTT	CASTPGQGATLQPQHF
TRBV12-5	-	TRBJ1-1	once	TGTGCTAGTGGTTTTGTCGGCACTGAAGCTTTCTTT	CASGFVGTEAFF
TRBV9	-	TRBJ1-1	-	TGTGCCAGCAGGCCCGACAGGCCTCCTTTTGAAGCTTTCTTT	CASRPDRPPFEAFF
TRBV27	TRBD2	TRBJ2-1	-	TGTGCCAGCAGTCAAGGGACTAGCGGGAGAAATGAGCAGTTCTTC	CASSQGTSGRNEQFF
TRBV5-4	-	TRBJ2-7	-	TGTGCCAGCAGCTTTAGATCAAGCCTCGAGCAGTACTTC	CASSFRSSLEQYF
TRBV27	TRBD2	TRBJ2-7	-	TGTGCCAGCAGTCTGGGAGCGGGAGGCTACGAGCAGTACTTC	CASSLGAGGYEQYF
TRBV29-1	-	TRBJ1-2	few	TGCAGCGTTGGAGATCCTACAGGATTCGTCTATGGCTACACCTTC	CSVGDPTGFVYGYTF
TRBV5-1	TRBD1	TRBJ2-3	-	TGCGCCAGCAGCTTGATTGGGACAGGGAGCACAGATACGCAGTATTTT	CASSLIGTGSTDTQYF
TRBV6-1	TRBD1	TRBJ2-5	-	TGTGCCAGCAGTGAAAGGCCGACAGGGTGGACAGAGACCCAGTACTTC	CASSERPTGWTETQYF
TRBV14	-	TRBJ2-1	few	TGTGCCAGCAGCCTAAGCTGGAATGAGCAGTTCTTC	CASSLSWNEQFF
TRBV7-9	-	TRBJ2-7	-	TGTGCCAGCAGCGACAGAACCTACGAGCAGTACTTC	CASSDRTYEQYF
TRBV27	-	TRBJ2-7	-	TGTGCCAGCAGTCCAGGGGGGTACGAGCAGTACTTC	CASSPGGYEQYF
TRBV4-3	-	TRBJ2-1	-	TGCGCCAGCAGCCAAGAGACAGGAGCTTACAATGAGCAGTTCTTC	CASSQETGAYNEQFF
TRBV2	TRBD1	TRBJ1-5	-	TGTGCCAGCAGTGAATTGGGGACAGGGGCCCGACAGCCCCAGCATTTT	CASSELGTGARQPQHF
TRBV18	-	TRBJ2-5	-	TGTGCCAGCTCACCAGACGAGGACAGCCAAGAGACCCAGTACTTC	CASSPDEDSQETQYF
TRBV7-9	-	TRBJ2-3	-	TGTGCCAGCAGCTGGCCCTCCCAGGGTGTAGATACGCAGTATTTT	CASSWPSQGVDTQYF
TRBV7-2	-	TRBJ2-7	-	TGTGCCAGCAGCGTGGACAGCTACGAGCAGTACTTC	CASSVDSYEQYF
TRBV25-1	TRBD1	TRBJ1-4	once	TGTGCCAGCACCACAGGGGGAACAGGGGGTGAAAAACTGTTTTTT	CASTTGGTGGEKLFF
TRBV14	-	TRBJ2-7	-	TGTGCCAGCAGCCAAGGGGGCCTGTACTACGAGCAGTACTTC	CASSQGGLYYEQYF
TRBV5-6	-	TRBJ1-2	-	TGTGCCAGCAGCTTGGGGACAGACCTCTTTGGCTACACCTTC	CASSLGTDLFGYTF
TRBV7-9	TRBD1	TRBJ2-7	-	TGTGCCAGCAGCTCTAGTAGGACGGGACAGGGCTACGAGCAGTACTTC	CASSSSRTGQGYEQYF
TRBV7-6	TRBD2	TRBJ2-1	-	TGTGCCAGCAGTACGGGACTAGGCTCCTACAATGAGCAGTTCTTC	CASSTGLGSYNEQFF
TRBV6-1	TRBD2	TRBJ2-1	medium-sized	TGTGCCAGCAGTACTAGGACTAGCGGGATCAATGAGCAGTTCTTC	CASSTRTSGINEQFF
TRBV6-5	TRBD1	TRBJ1-5	-	TGTGCCAGCAGTTATGGGACAGGGGATCAGCCCCAGCATTTT	CASSYGTGDQPQHF
TRBV7-9	-	TRBJ1-2	-	TGTGCCAGCAGCTCCGAGGGGGGGGATGGCTACACCTTC	CASSSEGGDGYTF
TRBV7-2	TRBD2	TRBJ2-7	-	TGTGCCAGCAGCTTGCAAGGCGGGGGGGTTTACGAGCAGTACTTC	CASSLQGGGVYEQYF
TRBV7-9	-	TRBJ2-5	-	TGTGCCAGCAGCTTCATGGAGACCCAGTACTTC	CASSFMETQYF
TRBV5-1	-	TRBJ1-4	-	TGCGCCAGCAGCCTGGACGGGGATGAAAAACTGTTTTTT	CASSLDGDEKLFF